The next 20 T cell receptor beta chains were all read from a single sample in a study of OX40 agonist ivuxolimab in advanced cancers. Here immunoSEQ multiplex PCR was the method, and the copy in TCRdb shows in-frame clones only, minus some. The table records 70,000 to 95,000 clones, roughly 83% of them present only once. The input for sequencing was CD4+ or CD8+ T cells sorted from blood, taken in a trial of the OX40 agonist ivuxolimab. These receptors were obtained from an adult with an advanced solid tumor such as melanoma, head and neck, liver or kidney cancer.

With regard to this clone: Distinct nucleotide sequences in the sample also encode this CDR3. The chain is built from TRBV25-1 and TRBJ2-6; 8 bases match TRBD2. The junction had 2 bases not matched to a gene; V was cut back by 3 bases and J by 4 bases. Germline V CDR1 and CDR2: MGHDK, SYGVNS. The CDR3 consists of 15 residues. CDR3 DNA sequence: TGTGCCAGCAGTGACGGGGGGGGCGGGGCCAACGTCCTGACTTTC. Amino acids: CASSDGGGGANVLTF. Together with reference TRBV25-1 and TRBJ2-6, the CDR3 gives the full variable domain: EADIYQTPRYLVIGTGKKITLECSQTMGHDKMYWYQQDPGMELHLIHYSYGVNSTEKGDLSSESTVSRIRTEHFPLTLESARPSHTSQYLCASSDGGGGANVLTFGAGSRLTVL.

The chain combines TRBV7-6 with TRBJ2-5; 9 nucleotides match TRBD2. This CDR3 region has 15 residues. Germline loops: CDR1 SGHVS, CDR2 FNYEAQ. V shed 5 bases, J shed 2 bases, and the junction held 6 bases outside the gene matches. In DNA, the CDR3 is TGTGCCAGCAGCCCGAGACTAGCGGAACAAGAGACCCAGTACTTC. Its protein is CASSPRLAEQETQYF.

This chain joins TRBV5-1 and TRBJ1-2, with 7 positions matching TRBD1. There are 14 residues in the CDR3. Per the germline V gene, CDR1 is SGHRS and CDR2 is YFSETQ. Losses at the gene ends were 3 bases for V and 6 bases for J; bases not matched to a gene: 8. For the CDR3, the DNA is TGCGCCAGCAGCTGGGGACCGACAGGGAATGGCTACACCTTC. Protein sequence: CASSWGPTGNGYTF.

The V and J genes are TRBV6-5 and TRBJ2-2; 7 nucleotides match TRBD1. Unmatched junction bases numbered 7, after V lost 6 bases and J lost 3 bases. The CDR3 spans 15 residues. Germline V gene data show CDR1 as MNHEY and CDR2 as SVGAGI. The CDR3 spells CASRTTGTDTGELFF. The CDR3, as DNA: TGTGCCAGCAGAACAACCGGGACAGACACCGGGGAGCTGTTTTTT.

This chain uses TRBV9 with TRBJ2-7; no definite D call. Germline loops: CDR1 SGDLS, CDR2 YYNGEE. The CDR3 totals 15 residues. Trimming stripped 4 bases from V and 2 bases from J, with 16 bases between. CDR3 in DNA: TGTGCCAGCAGCCCGAAGACCGGGCCTCCCTACGAGCAGTACTTC. This codes for CASSPKTGPPYEQYF.

This clone appeared a single time. The gene calls are TRBV14 and TRBJ1-2; D gene uncertain. Germline CDR1 SGHDN, CDR2 FVKESK. Trimming shortened V by 4 bases and J by 4 bases, and 16 bases separated the two germline ends. This CDR3 spans 15 amino acids. As DNA, the CDR3 is TGTGCCAGCAGCCCGAGGGCAGATACGTTCTATGGCTACACCTTC. Amino acids: CASSPRADTFYGYTF.

The chain couples TRBV7-2 to TRBJ2-7; D call uncertain. V dropped 1 base and J dropped 3 bases, with 7 bases sitting between them. CDR3 length equals 13 residues. Germline V CDR1 and CDR2: SGHTA, FQGNSA. CDR3 loop: CASSLGGLYEQYF. The CDR3 region has the DNA TGTGCCAGCAGCTTAGGGGGTCTCTACGAGCAGTACTTC.

In this sample, this clone turned up once. The chain recombines TRBV7-8 with TRBJ2-3, with D uncertain. The CDR3 loop spans 13 amino acids. V was clipped by 4 bases and J by 0 bases, with 5 bases between them. The germline V gene has CDR1 SGHVS and CDR2 FQNEAQ. CDR3 protein: CASSSLSTDTQYF. DNA for the CDR3: TGTGCCAGCAGCTCGCTGAGCACAGATACGCAGTATTTT.

The V gene is TRBV25-1, the J gene TRBJ2-6, with D hard to call. CDR1 is MGHDK and CDR2 is SYGVNS in the germline V gene. The V gene lost 8 bases and the J gene lost 2 bases, with 10 bases spanning the gap. The CDR3 runs 14 residues. The chain's CDR3 is CASPGSAGANVLTF. CDR3 nucleotides: TGTGCCAGCCCGGGTTCGGCTGGGGCCAACGTCCTGACTTTC.

The chain carries TRBV7-3 and TRBJ1-1; D not resolved. This CDR3 spans 13 amino acids. Trimming cost V 5 bases and J 4 bases, with 11 bases left between them. CDR1 and CDR2 (germline): SGHTA, FQGTGA. As DNA, the CDR3 is TGTGCCAGCAGCCGGGATGAGCGCACTGAAGCTTTCTTT. This sequence encodes CASSRDERTEAFF.

V usage is TRBV28 and J usage is TRBJ1-2; D unresolved. V lost 0 bases and J 8 bases, leaving 13 bases between the germline ends. CDR3 length equals 14 residues. CDR1 and CDR2 (germline): MDHEN, SYDVKM. CDR3 in amino acids: CASSLWEGRTGYTF. The CDR3 coding sequence is TGTGCCAGCAGTTTATGGGAGGGAAGGACCGGCTACACCTTC.

Comment on this clone: One junction end does not reproduce the germline sequence, and a read error may be involved. V gene TRBV5-1 combines with J gene TRBJ2-7; perhaps D is TRBD1 or TRBD2 (5 bases each). Germline values: CDR1 SGHRS, CDR2 YFSETQ. This CDR3 region has 14 residues. Here the CDR3 DNA reads TGTGCCAGCAGCCCCGGGACGGAAAGAGGCGAGCAGTACTTC. It translates to CASSPGTERGEQYF. The variable domain in full, with the rest retrieved from reference TRBV5-1 and TRBJ2-7, is KAGVTQTPRYLIKTRGQQVTLSCSPISGHRSVSWYQQTPGQGLQFLFEYFSETQRNKGNFPGRFSGRQFSNSRSEMNVSTLELGDSALYLCASSPGTERGEQYFGPGTRLTVT.

The chain recombines TRBV7-9 with TRBJ2-1; TRBD2 is a possible D gene (6 bases). CDR3 length equals 14 residues. Trimming stripped 7 bases from V and 4 bases from J, with 14 bases between. The germline gives CDR1 SEHNR, CDR2 FQNEAQ (reference sequence). The CDR3 coding sequence is TGTGCCAGCAACTCCCGACTAGGGTACAATGAGCAGTTCTTC. It encodes CASNSRLGYNEQFF.

V usage is TRBV28 and J usage is TRBJ1-4; TRBD1 matches 9 bases. V dropped 6 bases and J dropped 4; count of bases not matched to a gene: 6. The germline gives CDR1 MDHEN, CDR2 SYDVKM. The CDR3 contains 15 residues. The CDR3 nucleotides read TGTGCCAGCAGGTCACAGGGGGCCTTTAATGAAAAACTGTTTTTT. Protein product: CASRSQGAFNEKLFF.

This clone was counted a single time. V and J are TRBV6-5 and TRBJ1-1; no clear D. The length of the CDR3 is 15 residues. Germline V CDR1 and CDR2: MNHEY, SVGAGI. The germline V and J ends were trimmed by 2 bases and 1 base, with 11 bases remaining between them. CDR3 sequence reads: CASSYRGDANTEAFF. DNA of the CDR3: TGTGCCAGCAGTTACCGGGGAGATGCGAACACTGAAGCTTTCTTT.

The J gene is TRBJ1-1, the V gene TRBV5-6; TRBD1 aligns across 9 bases. After removal of 2 bases from V and 6 bases from J, the junction contained 5 bases not matched to a gene. This CDR3 is 14 amino acids long. CDR1 is SGHDT, CDR2 YYEEEE, per germline. The CDR3 reads CASSFVTGGAEAFF. The CDR3 DNA sequence: TGTGCCAGCAGCTTTGTGACAGGGGGGGCTGAAGCTTTCTTT.

The CDR3 sequence: CASSIIEASYNEQFF. DNA of the CDR3: TGTGCCAGTAGTATAATTGAAGCGAGCTACAATGAGCAGTTCTTC. The chain has TRBV19 and TRBJ2-1; D gene ambiguous. Germline V gene sequence: CDR1 LNHDA, CDR2 SQIVND (reference sequence). Trimming stripped 2 bases from V and 3 bases from J, with 11 bases between. The CDR3 is 15 residues long.

As for this clone: Relative to the germline gene, one junction end is altered; a read error may explain this. The same CDR3 arises from other DNA sequences in this sample as well. V and J are TRBV7-7 and TRBJ2-5; D remains ambiguous. The V gene's germline CDR1 is SSHAT and CDR2 FNYEAQ (reference sequence). The CDR3 totals 12 residues. For the CDR3, the DNA is TGTGCTAGCAGCTCCGGTAGAGAGACCCAGTACTTC. Its protein is CASSSGRETQYF.

The chain uses TRBV6-5 and TRBJ1-2, with D possibly being TRBD1 (6 bases). Germline lookup yields CDR1 MNHEY and CDR2 SVGAGI. CDR3 length equals 14 residues. V was trimmed by 6 bases and J by 4 bases, leaving 15 bases between them. CDR3 sequence: CASSPDRNPYGYTF. The CDR3 nucleotides are TGTGCCAGCAGCCCAGACAGGAATCCCTATGGCTACACCTTC.

Concerning this clone itself: This may arise from a read error, as a much more abundant clone is one base away. Other DNA sequences in this specimen translate into the identical CDR3. The CDR3 DNA reads as TGCAGTGCCACGGGTAAGACTGAAGCCTTCTTT. This sequence encodes CSATGKTEAFF. The chain uses TRBV20-1 and TRBJ1-1; D gene uncertain. This CDR3 contains 11 residues. CDR1 and CDR2 (germline): DFQATT, SNEGSKA (reference sequence).